The source of this T cell receptor (beta chain) is a study of blood T cells in healthy people across ages. Total RNA, at least 5.5 micrograms per sample, came from PBMCs. On this clonotype itself: The antigen is not known.

PCR was performed a second time for about 6 to 11 cycles using a sample-barcoded 5' primer and a J-beta primer mix. TCRdb used MiXCR to reprocess the 5' RACE reads, holding one entry per CDR3 protein. The sample carries around 780,000 distinct CDR3 sequences, more than 25% recorded once. Broader study findings: Naive and antigen-experienced cells were not separated, limiting conclusive comparison. Naive T cell percentage and TCR beta diversity correlated strongly.

These data also formed part of another study, on T cells of mothers and their children.

The TCR comes from a boy aged 10-17 years in good health. The specimen was blood.

As DNA, the CDR3 is TGTGCCAGCAGTTACGGCCAGACAGGGTCTCTGTTAACCATATATTTT. Its translation: CASSYGQTGSLLTIYF. V gene TRBV6-6 combines with J gene TRBJ1-3; 7 bases align to TRBD1. CDR1 is MNHNY and CDR2 is SVGAGI in the germline V gene (reference sequence). The CDR3 spans 16 residues. The V and J ends lost 2 bases and 10 bases, in that order; junction bases with no gene match: 14.